Included here is one TCR beta chain sequence, with context. Its target is not known. The data derive from a study of T cell responses to AZD1222 COVID-19 vaccine. The study, taken as a whole, reports: Seropositive at baseline were only 5 to 7 AZD1222 recipients. Spike-specific TCR breadth and depth were elevated following two AZD1222 doses. Close to half of all spike-specific TCRs reportedly target regions of the variants that are unmutated. No repertoire was sampled before or during the peak T cell response, only after it.

The CDR3 runs to 17 residues. V lost 6 bases to trimming and J lost 0 bases, with 18 bases between them. Germline assignment: CDR1 LGHDT and CDR2 YNNKEL (reference sequence). This table comes from immunoSEQ multiplex PCR, and its TCRdb copy is limited to in-frame clones, with some not included. The sample holds 100,000 to 150,000 clones, around 89% seen once. The TCR was taken from an adult in good health. Sequences were derived from peripheral blood, sampled on day 0 of AZD1222 vaccination. J is TRBJ2-4 and V is TRBV3-1 (or the pseudogene TRBV3-2), with a weak D call TRBD2 (5 bases). The CDR3 DNA reads as TGTGCCAGCAGTCTGACTCTGCGGGTCCTAGCCAAAAACATTCAGTACTTC. Encoded protein: CASSLTLRVLAKNIQYF.